The T cell receptor beta chain under discussion was sequenced for a study of identical twins. This clonotype was observed a handful of times. Template switching added a universal primer site, and cDNA bore unique molecular identifiers. TCRdb reprocessed the 5' RACE reads with MiXCR, giving one entry per CDR3 protein. The table lists about 790,000 distinct CDR3 sequences, roughly 20% of them singletons. The CDR3 is made up of 16 amino acids. CDR1 SGHRS and CDR2 YFSETQ come from the germline V gene. J gave up 4 bases and V 4 bases, and 5 bases lay outside the gene matches. These same data were also listed under a study on T cells expressing NK-cell markers. Per that paper: The authors applied an anti-gamma-delta TCR antibody in several experiments, and it restricted sorting to alpha-beta TCR T cells.

The sequence was collected from a young woman in good health. This chain joins TRBV5-1 and TRBJ2-3; TRBD2 matches at 14 bases. Sample: PBMCs. CDR3 sequence reads: CASSDGLAGGADTQYF. The CDR3 bases are TGCGCCAGCAGCGACGGACTAGCGGGGGGAGCAGATACGCAGTATTTT.